The text below deals with one T cell receptor beta chain. Libraries were prepared by immunoSEQ multiplex PCR; TCRdb keeps only in-frame clonotypes and omits some of them. The table lists about 2 million clones, approximately 94% of them singletons. The data derive from a study of shared clonotypes between healthy human individuals. CDR1 is LNHNV, CDR2 YYDKDF, per germline (reference sequence). There are 15 residues in the CDR3. The ends were cut back, 2 bases at V and 6 bases at J, with 14 bases in the middle. CD45RO-negative CD8 cells positively selected for CCR7 made up the naive population, which excluded terminally differentiated effector memory CD45RA+ cells.

The chain has TRBV15 and TRBJ1-5; the D gene is possibly TRBD1 (5 bases). The sample taken for sequencing was naive CD8+ T cells sorted from blood. This receptor was identified in a man between 18 and 29 years old in good health. The CDR3 is CATSRPGLGGQPQHF. The CDR3 DNA follows: TGTGCCACCAGCAGACCGGGACTGGGGGGTCAGCCCCAGCATTTT.